This passage covers 3 T cell receptor beta chains from one sample sequenced in a study of T cell changes during pregnancy in multiple sclerosis. The data were produced by immunoSEQ multiplex PCR, yet TCRdb's version contains in-frame clones alone and is incomplete. The data show 25,000 to 35,000 clones, roughly 90% seen once. The specimen comprised CD8+ T cells from peripheral blood mononuclear cells, sampled in the second trimester of pregnancy. The receptor source for this set is a female donor with multiple sclerosis, enrolled in a pregnancy study.

The CDR3 reads CASSLLAGEYYGYTF. CDR3 coding DNA: TGTGCCAGCAGCTTACTCGCAGGGGAATACTATGGCTACACCTTC. V and J are TRBV7-2 and TRBJ1-2, with D perhaps matching TRBD1 (6 bases). The length of the CDR3 is 15 residues. Germline assignment: CDR1 SGHTA and CDR2 FQGNSA. V lost 2 bases, J lost 3 bases, and 13 bases lay in between.

The chain carries TRBV4-3 and TRBJ2-7; 9 bases align to TRBD1. The CDR3 sequence is 14 residues long. Germline CDR1 and CDR2: LGHNA and YSLEER. The ends lost 4 bases at V and 5 bases at J; junction bases unmatched: 6. The CDR3 loop reads CASSPLQGAHEQYF. CDR3 in DNA: TGCGCCAGCAGCCCTTTACAGGGGGCCCACGAGCAGTACTTC.

The chain has TRBV7-3 and TRBJ2-7; the D gene is possibly TRBD2 (6 bases). CDR3 length: 16 residues. Between the trimmed V and J ends, which lost 1 base and 5 bases, there was a span of 18 bases. Looked up from germline, CDR1 is SGHTA and CDR2 is FQGTGA. The CDR3 coding sequence is TGTGCCAGCAGCTTAAGTGGTGGAGGGGTTGGTAACGAGCAGTACTTC. It is translated as CASSLSGGGVGNEQYF. Full variable domain (missing parts from reference TRBV7-3 and TRBJ2-7): GAGVSQTPSNKVTEKGKYVELRCDPISGHTALYWYRQSLGQGPEFLIYFQGTGAADDSGLPNDRFFAVRPEGSVSTLKIQRTERGDSAVYLCASSLSGGGVGNEQYFGPGTRLTVT.